These 27 T cell receptor beta chains came from one sample sequenced in a study of shared clonotypes between healthy human individuals. Here immunoSEQ multiplex PCR was the method, and the copy in TCRdb shows in-frame clones only, minus some. Here the sample spans around 640,000 clones, roughly 95% being singletons. As defined, naive CD8 cells were CD45RO-negative and positively selected for CCR7, with terminally differentiated effector memory CD45RA+ cells excluded. The sample comprised naive CD8+ T cells sorted from blood. The receptors come from a woman in her 30s in good health.

The CDR3 loop is CASSLYRTYQETQYF. The CDR3 coding sequence is TGTGCCAGCAGCTTGTACAGGACGTACCAAGAGACCCAGTACTTC. The gene calls are TRBV13 and TRBJ2-5, with D perhaps matching TRBD1 (5 bases). Germline lookup yields CDR1 PRHDT and CDR2 FYEKMQ (reference sequence). This CDR3 region has 15 residues. With 3 bases removed from V and 0 bases from J, the gap between germline ends came to 11 bases.

This clone came up once. V and J are TRBV10-3 and TRBJ2-1, with 9 bases aligning to TRBD1. This CDR3 is built from 15 residues. Trimming took 0 bases from V and 7 from J; bases not matched to a gene: 4. Germline V gives CDR1 ENHRY, CDR2 SYGVKD. CDR3 sequence (DNA): TGTGCCATCAGTGAGTCCGGGACAGGGTGGAATGAGCAGTTCTTC. Translation gives CAISESGTGWNEQFF.

The rearrangement joins TRBV29-1 to TRBJ2-3, with TRBD1 as a possible D gene (6 bases). This CDR3 spans 16 amino acids. Per germline, CDR1 SQVTM and CDR2 ANQGSEA. Trimming cost V 3 bases and J 0 bases, with 16 bases left between them. The CDR3 DNA reads as TGCAGCGTTGACGGGGTAACCACAGGGAGCACAGATACGCAGTATTTT. It specifies CSVDGVTTGSTDTQYF.

This chain joins TRBV10-1 and TRBJ2-7; D not resolved. V was cut by 3 bases and J by 0 bases, with 9 bases left in between. Germline values: CDR1 WNHNN, CDR2 SYGVQD (reference sequence). This CDR3 has 14 residues. CDR3 nucleotide sequence: TGCGCCAGCAGTGACAGTCCAAGCTCCTACGAGCAGTACTTC. Amino acids: CASSDSPSSYEQYF.

This chain links TRBV4-1 with TRBJ2-1; 9 bases map to TRBD2. Per germline, CDR1 MGHRA and CDR2 YSYEKL. The junction had 17 bases not matched to a gene; V was cut back by 3 bases and J by 8 bases. The CDR3 spans 18 residues. CDR3 sequence (DNA): TGCGCCAGCAGCCAGGGATCCATTAGCGGGAGAGGCTGGGATGAGCAGTTCTTC. Its protein product is CASSQGSISGRGWDEQFF.

J is TRBJ2-7 and V is TRBV19; D is unclear. The CDR3 has 14 residues. Germline V gene data show CDR1 as LNHDA and CDR2 as SQIVND (reference sequence). V shed 2 bases and J shed 3 bases, with 11 bases lying between them. The CDR3 coding sequence is TGTGCCAGTAGTATACCCCTCGAGGACTACGAGCAGTACTTC. Amino acid sequence: CASSIPLEDYEQYF.

V usage is TRBV10-2 and J usage is TRBJ1-2; tentative D call: TRBD1 (5 bases). Germline CDR1 WSHSY, CDR2 SAAADI. Trimming left V 3 bases short and J 4 bases short, with 18 bases between. CDR3 length equals 16 residues. The DNA of the CDR3 is TGCGCCAGCAGTGAAAAGGGGAGGATGGCTCTCTATGGCTACACCTTC. Amino acids: CASSEKGRMALYGYTF.

The chain has TRBV4-2 and TRBJ2-7, with D hard to call. V was cut by 0 bases and J by 4 bases, with 7 bases left in between. CDR3 length: 13 residues. The germline CDR1 and CDR2 sequences are LGHNA and YNFKEQ. CDR3 protein: CASSQDLSYEQYF. The DNA for the CDR3 is TGTGCCAGCAGCCAAGATCTCTCGTACGAGCAGTACTTC.

The genes are TRBV28 and TRBJ1-1; D might be TRBD1 (5 bases). The CDR3 contains 15 residues. V was trimmed by 2 bases and J by 1 base, leaving 11 bases between them. Germline CDR1 MDHEN, CDR2 SYDVKM. As DNA, the CDR3 is TGTGCCAGCAGTTTAATCCAGGGAACGAACACTGAAGCTTTCTTT. Translation gives CASSLIQGTNTEAFF. Combining the CDR3 with reference TRBV28 and TRBJ1-1 gives the whole variable domain DVKVTQSSRYLVKRTGEKVFLECVQDMDHENMFWYRQDPGLGLRLIYFSYDVKMKEKGDIPEGYSVSREKKERFSLILESASTNQTSMYLCASSLIQGTNTEAFFGQGTRLTVV.

This clone was detected only once. The chain carries TRBV27 and TRBJ1-1, with 7 bases fitting TRBD1. V shed 10 bases and J 5 bases; nucleotides not matched to a gene: 7. CDR1 is MNHEY and CDR2 is SMNVEV in the germline V gene (reference sequence). The CDR3 is made up of 12 amino acids. DNA for the CDR3: TGTGCCACATTCAGGGGGGGGACTGAAGCTTTCTTT. Protein sequence: CATFRGGTEAFF.

V is TRBV28 and J is TRBJ2-7; D remains unclear. This CDR3 comprises 12 residues. V lost 5 bases and J 3 bases, leaving 8 bases between the germline ends. CDR1 and CDR2 from the germline V gene are MDHEN and SYDVKM. The CDR3 spells CASSEPNYEQYF. The CDR3, as DNA: TGTGCCAGCAGTGAACCCAACTACGAGCAGTACTTC. Based on the CDR3 plus reference TRBV28 and TRBJ2-7, the full variable domain is DVKVTQSSRYLVKRTGEKVFLECVQDMDHENMFWYRQDPGLGLRLIYFSYDVKMKEKGDIPEGYSVSREKKERFSLILESASTNQTSMYLCASSEPNYEQYFGPGTRLTVT.

This chain links TRBV5-8 with TRBJ2-7; D unclear. Germline CDR1 SGHTS, CDR2 YDEGEE. Trimming left V 0 bases short and J 3 bases short, with 7 bases between. The CDR3 covers 13 residues. The CDR3 DNA is TGTGCCAGCAGCTTGGAACTTAACTACGAGCAGTACTTC. This encodes CASSLELNYEQYF.

The rearrangement joins TRBV6-6 to TRBJ2-1; no clear D. From germline, CDR1 is MNHNY and CDR2 SVGAGI (reference sequence). Trimming took off 7 bases at V and 8 bases at J, with 15 bases between the two ends. The CDR3 runs 13 residues. The CDR3: CASNQDPYDEQFF. CDR3 DNA: TGTGCCAGCAACCAGGACCCCTATGATGAGCAGTTCTTC.

Only one count was recorded for this clone. The rearrangement joins TRBV28 to TRBJ1-1, with D unclear. Trimming left V 3 bases short and J 0 bases short, with 14 bases between. In germline, CDR1 is MDHEN, CDR2 SYDVKM. This CDR3 comprises 16 residues. CDR3 nucleotides: TGTGCCAGCAGTTTTGCGATTGGCAGGATGAACACTGAAGCTTTCTTT. It is translated as CASSFAIGRMNTEAFF. Drawing the rest from reference TRBV28 and TRBJ1-1, the complete variable domain is DVKVTQSSRYLVKRTGEKVFLECVQDMDHENMFWYRQDPGLGLRLIYFSYDVKMKEKGDIPEGYSVSREKKERFSLILESASTNQTSMYLCASSFAIGRMNTEAFFGQGTRLTVV.

A single count supports this clone. The chain employs TRBV15 and TRBJ2-1; D gene ambiguous. Trimming took 8 bases from V and 0 from J, leaving 14 bases between them. From germline, CDR1 is LNHNV and CDR2 YYDKDF (reference sequence). The CDR3 has 15 amino acids. CDR3: CATPDPTSSYNEQFF. The CDR3 DNA is TGTGCCACCCCCGACCCAACGAGCTCCTACAATGAGCAGTTCTTC.

The rearrangement joins TRBV5-6 to TRBJ2-7, with D uncertain. Trimming shortened V by 1 base and J by 1 base, and 3 bases separated the two germline ends. Germline values: CDR1 SGHDT, CDR2 YYEEEE. This CDR3 contains 12 residues. The CDR3: CASSLRSYEQYF. The CDR3 bases are TGTGCCAGCAGCTTGCGTTCCTACGAGCAGTACTTC.

To note about this clone: Other nucleotide sequences in the sample specify the same CDR3. This sequence joins TRBV19 and TRBJ1-2; D remains ambiguous. This CDR3 has 14 residues. Deletions cut 2 bases from V and 4 bases from J, with 11 bases between. Germline V gene sequence: CDR1 LNHDA, CDR2 SQIVND (reference sequence). The DNA for the CDR3 is TGTGCCAGTAGTATAAACAGCAACTCCTATGGCTACACCTTC. Its protein is CASSINSNSYGYTF.

The chain joins TRBV5-1 to TRBJ2-1; weak D call: TRBD2 (5 bases). CDR3 length equals 15 residues. From germline, CDR1 is SGHRS and CDR2 YFSETQ. The germline V and J ends were trimmed by 3 bases and 8 bases, with 18 bases remaining between them. Here the CDR3 DNA reads TGCGCCAGCAGCTCATCGGGCACACGGGGAGATGAGCAGTTCTTC. It is translated as CASSSSGTRGDEQFF.

The V and J genes are TRBV5-5 and TRBJ1-1; D is possibly TRBD1 (6 bases). The CDR3 extends over 14 amino acids. V gave up 3 bases and J gave up 0 bases, with 9 bases separating them. Germline V gene lookup returns CDR1 SGHKS and CDR2 YYEKEE (reference sequence). CDR3 bases: TGTGCCAGCAGCTGGACAGCGATGAACACTGAAGCTTTCTTT. Protein sequence: CASSWTAMNTEAFF.

The chain is built from TRBV28 and TRBJ1-4; D is perhaps TRBD1 (6 bases). In germline, CDR1 is MDHEN, CDR2 SYDVKM. The CDR3 has 14 amino acids. V lost 8 bases and J lost 4, with 14 bases in between. In nucleotides, the CDR3 is TGTGCCAGCGGGGGGCCAAGGGTTAATGAAAAACTGTTTTTT. Its translation: CASGGPRVNEKLFF.

The chain is built from TRBV28 and TRBJ1-2; the D is unclear. CDR1 and CDR2 (germline): MDHEN, SYDVKM. Trimming left V 3 bases short and J 1 base short, with 6 bases between. The CDR3 is 13 residues long. This CDR3 reads CASSFEGNYGYTF. The CDR3 DNA reads as TGTGCCAGCAGTTTCGAGGGTAACTATGGCTACACCTTC.

The chain uses TRBV5-6 and TRBJ1-2; D is uncertain. The CDR3 runs to 15 residues. V gave up 0 bases and J gave up 4 bases, with 13 bases separating them. CDR1 is SGHDT, CDR2 YYEEEE, per germline. As DNA, the CDR3 is TGTGCCAGCAGCTTGGCCAGAAACATCATCTATGGCTACACCTTC. Residues: CASSLARNIIYGYTF.

This rearrangement joins TRBV19 to TRBJ2-1; 14 bases match TRBD2. The CDR3 is 14 residues long. Germline V gene sequence: CDR1 LNHDA, CDR2 SQIVND (reference sequence). V was pared by 7 bases and J by 13 bases, with 9 bases of the junction left unmatched. The CDR3 here is CASKPGGTSGSQFF. Written as DNA, the CDR3 is TGTGCCAGTAAGCCGGGAGGGACTAGCGGGAGTCAGTTCTTC.

This clone was recorded once. The rearrangement uses TRBV6-1 and TRBJ2-5, with TRBD2 identical over 10 bases. The CDR3 sequence is 14 residues long. J gave up 5 bases and V 4 bases, and 4 bases lay outside the gene matches. Germline assignment: CDR1 MNHNS and CDR2 SASEGT. The CDR3 is CASSALAGDETQYF. CDR3 DNA sequence: TGTGCCAGCAGTGCTCTAGCGGGAGACGAGACCCAGTACTTC.

The rearrangement joins TRBV2 to TRBJ1-6, with 9 bases aligning to TRBD1. Germline V gives CDR1 SNHLY, CDR2 FYNNEI. V was pared by 9 bases and J by 5 bases, with 2 bases of the junction left unmatched. The CDR3 spans 13 residues. The CDR3 nucleotides are TGTGCCAGACGGGACAGGGATAATTCACCCCTCCACTTT. As protein: CARRDRDNSPLHF.

The chain employs TRBV6-4 and TRBJ2-7; TRBD2 matches 7 bases. Germline values: CDR1 MRHNA, CDR2 SNTAGT. J was trimmed by 4 bases and V by 2 bases; bases with no gene match: 8. The CDR3 contains 15 residues. The CDR3, as DNA: TGTGCCAGCAGTGACGAGGCGGTGGGGGGGTACGAGCAGTACTTC. Translation: CASSDEAVGGYEQYF.

The chain is built from TRBV5-1 and TRBJ1-1, with a possible D match to TRBD1 (6 bases). The length of the CDR3 is 13 residues. The ends were cut back, 6 bases at V and 6 bases at J, with 15 bases in the middle. Germline V lookup: CDR1 SGHRS, CDR2 YFSETQ. The CDR3 here is CASNPLGGPEAFF. For the CDR3, the DNA is TGCGCCAGCAACCCCCTAGGGGGGCCTGAAGCTTTCTTT.